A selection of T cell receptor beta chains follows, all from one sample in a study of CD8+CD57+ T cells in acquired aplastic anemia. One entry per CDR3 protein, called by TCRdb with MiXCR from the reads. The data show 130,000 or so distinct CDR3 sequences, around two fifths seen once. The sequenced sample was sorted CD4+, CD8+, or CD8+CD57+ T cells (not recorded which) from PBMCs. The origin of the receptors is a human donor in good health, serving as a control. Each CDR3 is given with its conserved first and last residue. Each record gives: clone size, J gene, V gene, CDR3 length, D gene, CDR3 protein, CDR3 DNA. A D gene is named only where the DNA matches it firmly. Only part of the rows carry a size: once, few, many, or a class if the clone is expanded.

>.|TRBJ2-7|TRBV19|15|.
CASSILPSSSYEQYF
TGTGCCAGTAGTATTCTTCCTTCGAGCTCCTACGAGCAGTACTTC
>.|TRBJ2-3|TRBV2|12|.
CASRASTDTQYF
TGTGCCAGCAGGGCCAGCACAGATACGCAGTATTTT
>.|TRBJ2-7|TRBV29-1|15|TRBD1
CSVSDTGGSYYEQYF
TGCAGCGTTTCCGATACAGGGGGCTCCTACTACGAGCAGTACTTC
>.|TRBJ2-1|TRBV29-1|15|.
CSVEGRESSYNEQFF
TGCAGCGTTGAGGGCCGGGAGAGCTCCTACAATGAGCAGTTCTTC
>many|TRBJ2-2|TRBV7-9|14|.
CASTNYPNTGELFF
TGTGCCAGTACTAACTACCCAAACACCGGGGAGCTGTTTTTT
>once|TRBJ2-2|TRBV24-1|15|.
CATSDTGQNTGELFF
TGTGCCACCAGTGATACGGGACAGAACACCGGGGAGCTGTTTTTT
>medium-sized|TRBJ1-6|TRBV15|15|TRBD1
CATSRGRQGYSPLHF
TGTGCCACCAGCAGGGGTAGACAGGGTTATTCACCCCTCCACTTT
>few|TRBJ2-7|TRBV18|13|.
CASSLKTGFEQYF
TGTGCCAGCTCACTAAAAACAGGGTTCGAGCAGTACTTC
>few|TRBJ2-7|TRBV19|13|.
CASRGTGTNEQYF
TGTGCCAGTAGGGGGACCGGGACCAACGAGCAGTACTTC
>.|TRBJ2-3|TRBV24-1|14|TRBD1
CATSATGGADTQYF
TGTGCCACCAGTGCTACAGGGGGCGCAGATACGCAGTATTTT
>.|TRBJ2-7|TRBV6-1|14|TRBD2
CASKTRGSSYEQYF
TGTGCCAGCAAAACGCGGGGGTCCTCCTACGAGCAGTACTTC
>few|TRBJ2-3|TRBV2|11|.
CASSDQDTQYF
TGTGCCAGCAGTGATCAAGATACGCAGTATTTT
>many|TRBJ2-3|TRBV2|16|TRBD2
CASNGLAGGSRNTQYF
TGTGCCAGCAACGGACTAGCGGGGGGAAGTAGGAATACGCAGTATTTT
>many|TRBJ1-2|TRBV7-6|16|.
CASSLDGGHNDYGYTF
TGTGCCAGCAGCTTAGACGGAGGACATAACGACTATGGCTACACCTTC
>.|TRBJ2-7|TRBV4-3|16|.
CASSHFLYRAENEQYF
TGCGCCAGCAGCCACTTTCTCTACAGGGCGGAGAACGAGCAGTACTTC
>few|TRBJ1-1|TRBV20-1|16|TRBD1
CSARARTGSGNTEAFF
TGCAGTGCTAGAGCGCGGACAGGGTCGGGGAACACTGAAGCTTTCTTT
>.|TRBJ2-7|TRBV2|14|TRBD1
CASSAGTGSYEQYF
TGTGCCAGCAGTGCAGGGACAGGGAGTTACGAGCAGTACTTC
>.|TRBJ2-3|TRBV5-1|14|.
CASSTGQNTDARYF
TGCGCCAGCAGCACTGGACAGAACACAGATGCGCGGTATTTT
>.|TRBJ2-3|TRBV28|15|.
CASISLRGAGDTQYF
TGTGCCAGCATCTCTCTACGGGGGGCGGGAGATACGCAGTATTTT
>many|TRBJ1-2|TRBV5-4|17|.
CASSWQEKSGTEYGYTF
TGTGCCAGCAGCTGGCAAGAAAAGTCCGGGACGGAATATGGCTACACCTTC
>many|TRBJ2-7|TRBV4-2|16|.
CASSQRRGGGGYEQYF
TGTGCCAGCAGCCAGAGAAGAGGAGGTGGGGGCTACGAGCAGTACTTC
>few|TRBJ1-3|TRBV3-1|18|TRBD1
CASSHRPPLQGTGNTIYF
TGTGCCAGCAGCCACCGACCCCCACTACAGGGGACTGGAAACACCATATATTTT
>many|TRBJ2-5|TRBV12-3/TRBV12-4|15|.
CASNNGARAGETQYF
TGTGCCAGCAACAATGGTGCGCGGGCGGGGGAGACCCAGTACTTC
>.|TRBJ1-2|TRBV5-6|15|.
CASSLRELPRQGYTF
TGTGCCAGCAGCCTTCGGGAACTTCCAAGGCAGGGCTACACCTTC
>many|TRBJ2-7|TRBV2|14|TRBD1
CASSGQGARYEQYF
TGTGCCAGCAGTGGACAGGGGGCGCGCTACGAGCAGTACTTC
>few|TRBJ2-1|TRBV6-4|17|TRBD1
CASRDQDRGSSYNEQFF
TGTGCCAGCAGGGACCAGGACAGGGGATCCTCCTACAATGAGCAGTTCTTC
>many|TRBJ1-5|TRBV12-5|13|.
CASAQQGIQPQHF
TGTGCTAGTGCTCAACAGGGCATTCAGCCCCAGCATTTT
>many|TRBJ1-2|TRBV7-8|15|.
CASSPEGSSNYGYTF
TGTGCCAGCAGCCCAGAGGGGAGTTCGAACTATGGCTACACCTTC
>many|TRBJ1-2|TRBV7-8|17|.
CASSPAVGYGTNYGYTF
TGTGCCAGCAGCCCGGCGGTAGGGTACGGGACTAACTATGGCTACACCTTC
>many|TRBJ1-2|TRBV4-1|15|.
CASSQVESLGVGYTF
TGCGCCAGCAGCCAAGTTGAGAGTCTTGGGGTTGGCTACACCTTC
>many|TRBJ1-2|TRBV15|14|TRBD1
CATSRGTGDYGYTF
TGTGCCACCAGCAGGGGCACAGGGGATTATGGCTACACCTTC
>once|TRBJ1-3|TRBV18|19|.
CASSLVSDTSGGVGNTIYF
TGTGCCAGCTCACTGGTCTCTGACACCTCAGGAGGGGTCGGAAACACCATATATTTT
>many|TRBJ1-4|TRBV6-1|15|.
CASSRGPGDSGKLFF
TGTGCCAGCAGTCGCGGACCAGGAGATTCCGGAAAACTGTTTTTT
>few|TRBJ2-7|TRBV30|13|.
CAWSQGSSYEQYF
TGTGCCTGGAGTCAGGGGAGCTCCTACGAGCAGTACTTC
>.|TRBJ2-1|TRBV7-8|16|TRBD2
CASSARPAGVRNEQFF
TGTGCCAGCAGCGCTCGACCAGCGGGGGTGAGAAATGAGCAGTTCTTC
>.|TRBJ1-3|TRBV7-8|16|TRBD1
CASSFLGGANGNTIYF
TGTGCCAGCAGCTTCCTAGGGGGCGCAAATGGAAACACCATATATTTT
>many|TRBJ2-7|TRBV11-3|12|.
CASSLASHEQYF
TGTGCCAGCAGCTTAGCCTCCCACGAGCAGTACTTC
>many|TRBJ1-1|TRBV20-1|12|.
CSARTGGYEAFF
TGCAGTGCTAGGACTGGGGGGTATGAAGCTTTCTTT
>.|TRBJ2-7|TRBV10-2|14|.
CASSESTGVAPQYF
TGCGCCAGCAGTGAGTCGACTGGGGTTGCACCTCAGTACTTC
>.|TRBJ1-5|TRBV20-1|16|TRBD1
CSARRDRGYNNQPQHF
TGCAGTGCTCGGAGGGACAGGGGATATAACAATCAGCCCCAGCATTTT
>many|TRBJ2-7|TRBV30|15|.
CAWSVRGDTFYEQYF
TGTGCCTGGAGTGTACGTGGGGACACCTTTTACGAGCAGTACTTC
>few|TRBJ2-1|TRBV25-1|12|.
CASSAKYNEQFF
TGTGCCAGCAGTGCGAAGTACAATGAGCAGTTCTTC
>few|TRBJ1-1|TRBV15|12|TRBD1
CATRTGRTEAFF
TGTGCCACCCGGACAGGGCGGACTGAAGCTTTCTTT
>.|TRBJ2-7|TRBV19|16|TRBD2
CASSIPGLAGAYEQYF
TGTGCCAGTAGTATCCCCGGACTAGCGGGGGCCTACGAGCAGTACTTC
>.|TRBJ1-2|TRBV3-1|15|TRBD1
CASSPADRLVYGYTF
TGTGCCAGCAGCCCTGCGGACAGGTTGGTCTATGGCTACACCTTC
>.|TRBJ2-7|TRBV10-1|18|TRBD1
CASSEFGNAGQGTYEQYF
TGCGCCAGCAGTGAGTTTGGGAACGCGGGACAGGGCACCTACGAGCAGTACTTC
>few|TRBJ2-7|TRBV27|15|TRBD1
CASSLYDRGGYEQYF
TGTGCCAGCAGTTTATATGACAGGGGGGGGTACGAGCAGTACTTC
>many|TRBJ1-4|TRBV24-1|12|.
CATSELGRGEFF
TGTGCCACCAGTGAGTTGGGCAGGGGAGAGTTTTTT
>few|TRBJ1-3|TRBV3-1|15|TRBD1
CASSVRGLTGNTIYF
TGTGCCAGCAGCGTTAGGGGGCTTACTGGAAACACCATATATTTT
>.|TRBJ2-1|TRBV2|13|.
CASTTGSYNEQFF
TGTGCCAGCACGACAGGCTCCTACAATGAGCAGTTCTTC
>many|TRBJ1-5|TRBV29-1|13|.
CSVRQGLNQPQHF
TGCAGCGTAAGGCAGGGGTTAAATCAGCCCCAGCATTTT
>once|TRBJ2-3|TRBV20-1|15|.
CSASSRGYFTDTQYF
TGCAGTGCCAGTAGCCGCGGGTACTTCACAGATACGCAGTATTTT
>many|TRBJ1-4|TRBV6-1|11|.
CASSEGDKLFF
TGTGCCAGCAGTGAAGGGGATAAACTGTTTTTT
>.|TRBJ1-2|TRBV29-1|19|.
CSVPFRVAIFLCANYGYTF
TGCAGTGTCCCTTTTAGAGTGGCTATATTCTTATGTGCTAACTATGGCTACACCTTC
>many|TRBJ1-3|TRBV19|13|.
CATRTVSGNTIYF
TGTGCCACCCGGACAGTCTCTGGAAACACCATATATTTT
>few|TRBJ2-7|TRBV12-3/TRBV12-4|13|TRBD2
CASSSSGDYEQYF
TGTGCCAGCAGTTCTAGCGGGGACTACGAGCAGTACTTC
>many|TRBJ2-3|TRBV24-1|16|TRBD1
CATSDPPAGTGDTQYF
TGTGCCACCAGTGACCCCCCCGCAGGGACAGGAGATACGCAGTATTTT
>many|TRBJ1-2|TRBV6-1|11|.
CASMGGSGYTF
TGTGCCAGCATGGGGGGCTCGGGCTACACCTTC
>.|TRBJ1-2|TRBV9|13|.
CASSVEGNYGYTF
TGTGCCAGCAGCGTAGAAGGGAACTATGGCTACACCTTC
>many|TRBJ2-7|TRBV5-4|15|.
CASRPMGGRAYEQYF
TGTGCCAGCAGACCTATGGGGGGTCGCGCCTACGAGCAGTACTTC